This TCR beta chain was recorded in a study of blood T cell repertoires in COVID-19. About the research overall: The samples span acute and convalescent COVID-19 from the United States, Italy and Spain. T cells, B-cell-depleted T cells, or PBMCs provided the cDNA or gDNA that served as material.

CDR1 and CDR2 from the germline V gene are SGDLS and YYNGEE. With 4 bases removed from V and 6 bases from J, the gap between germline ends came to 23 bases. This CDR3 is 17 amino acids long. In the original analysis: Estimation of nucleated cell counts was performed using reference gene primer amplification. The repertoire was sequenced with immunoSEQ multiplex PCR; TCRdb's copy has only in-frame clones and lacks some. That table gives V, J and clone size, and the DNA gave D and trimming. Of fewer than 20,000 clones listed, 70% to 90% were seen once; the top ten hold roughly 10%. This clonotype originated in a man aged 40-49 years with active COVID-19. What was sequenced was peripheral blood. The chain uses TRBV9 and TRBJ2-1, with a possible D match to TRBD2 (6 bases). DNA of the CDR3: TGTGCCAGCAGCCCCCGGCCCTTGGCGGGGCCCACCAATGAGCAGTTCTTC. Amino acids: CASSPRPLAGPTNEQFF.